This is a list of T cell receptor beta chains from one sample in a study of T-cell reconstitution after alpha-beta-depleted transplantation in children. Each CDR3 protein is one row after TCRdb ran MiXCR on the PCR reads. This sample has fewer than 450,000 distinct CDR3 sequences; about 17% occur once, and the top ten carry around two fifths. The sequenced sample was PBMCs, mostly from graft donor cells, obtained 360 days after TCRalphabeta/CD19-depleted stem cell transplant. These receptors all come from a male patient aged 2 to 10 who had a stem cell transplant for acute lymphoblastic leukemia, so the T cells may come from the graft donor. CDR3s include the opening cysteine and the closing phenylalanine or tryptophan. Some rows have no size entry. The others give once, few or many, or a class for an expanded clone.

TRBV7-2 . CASSLGRTGVRETQYF
TRBV4-2 few CASSQWGGVSNQPQHF
TRBV10-3 few CAIKDSGSLNTIYF
TRBV4-2 few CASSQDVTSGSPGETQYF
TRBV4-1 . CASSQRDLIGTDTQYF
TRBV20-1 few CSPIRLGSYEQYF
TRBV9 many CASSVNPYTDTQYF
TRBV12-3/TRBV12-4 . CASSRGTAYNEQFF
TRBV12-3/TRBV12-4 many CASSLTTGANVLTF
TRBV12-3/TRBV12-4 few CASSFPRGAREQFF
TRBV20-1 . CSVRQGNSNQPQHF
TRBV6-5 many CASSWTDSTDTQYF
TRBV20-1 . CSARRLAGVIETQYF
TRBV7-2 . CASSFTGGSEKLFF
TRBV21-1 few CASSTASGQGFYEQYF
TRBV12-3/TRBV12-4 few CASSFGAGENEKLFF
TRBV12-3/TRBV12-4 few CASSPQGGHNEQFF
TRBV4-2 few CASSQGIGDTQYF
TRBV2 . CASSPADRGDGYTF
TRBV7-9 few CASSLETSGRRSEQYF
TRBV28 . CASSSTYRDSSYEQYF
TRBV24-1 few CATFTGTSSYNEQFF
TRBV6-1 few CASSPSRGYSYNEQFF
TRBV2 . CASSEAAAGGRGETQYF
TRBV29-1 many CSVEESLYRYQTYNEQFF
TRBV4-2 . CAMGLGPPYEQYF
TRBV30 . CAWRASSGFNEQYF
TRBV28 many CARPGACTGELFF
TRBV3-1 . CASTKTDGEQYF
TRBV25-1 few CASSAYRGSYEQYF
TRBV7-9 . CASRPPAEEAFF
TRBV4-2 many CASRPSGSSYEQYF
TRBV20-1 few CSAFDREGVFF
TRBV7-3 many CASSSRGGELFF
TRBV5-1 . CASSLEAYRGPRDEQYF
TRBV20-1 few CSARDYRRGTRETQYF
TRBV9 . CASSVEPGVLDEQYF
TRBV27 few CASRGLAENIQYF
TRBV20-1 . CSASGTVRFQPQHF
TRBV12-3/TRBV12-4 few CASSLMEGGIGANVLTF
TRBV12-3/TRBV12-4 . CASSLVRADNEQFF
TRBV20-1 . CSGQGLGEKLFF